This passage covers 5 T cell receptor beta chains from one sample sequenced in a study of vaccination effects on CD4 cells after COVID-19 (dated by TCRdb to between 2021 and 2022). Antigens for these TCRs are unknown. After approximately eleven days of culture, CD4+ T cells were isolated with the EasySep CD4+ T cell isolation kit. Participants received two doses of either the BNT162b2 or the mRNA-1273 mRNA SARS-CoV-2 vaccine. The method behind the library was the immunoSEQ multiplex PCR assay. TCRdb stores this immuneACCESS table with in-frame sequences only. Part of the clones is absent; in the studies checked, under half of the shortfall reflects unresolved V genes, and no reason is known for the rest. In this sample the table shows approximately 47,000 clones, under 80% of which occur a single time. The ten largest clones represent 7% of the sample. Specimen: CD4+ T cells from PBMCs cultured without peptide, collected after COVID-19 vaccination. These receptors all come from a human donor who received a COVID-19 vaccine.

This clone was observed a few times. The gene calls are TRBV3-1 (or the pseudogene TRBV3-2) and TRBJ1-2; no definite D call. Germline V lookup: CDR1 LGHDT, CDR2 YNNKEL (reference sequence). This CDR3 spans 12 amino acids. Trimming cost V 1 base and J 8 bases, with 8 bases left between them. The CDR3: CASSQGTEGYTF. In DNA, the CDR3 is TGTGCCAGCAGCCAAGGGACGGAGGGCTACACCTTC.

This rearrangement joins TRBV5-5 to TRBJ1-4, with no clear D. The V gene's germline CDR1 is SGHKS and CDR2 YYEKEE (reference sequence). The V and J ends lost 6 bases and 8 bases respectively, with 17 bases between them. The CDR3 extends over 14 amino acids. The CDR3 nucleotides are TGTGCCAGCACCCCCCGGTCGGGGAACGAAAAACTGTTTTTT. Translation gives CASTPRSGNEKLFF.

The chain joins TRBV7-2 to TRBJ2-1, with D hard to call. The CDR3 is 13 amino acids. The germline gives CDR1 SGHTA, CDR2 FQGNSA. The ends were cut back, 5 bases at V and 8 bases at J, with 13 bases in the middle. In nucleotides, the CDR3 is TGTGCCAGCAGCACCTCCCCGACTTATGAGCAGTTCTTC. Translating it yields CASSTSPTYEQFF.

The chain recombines TRBV3-1 (or the pseudogene TRBV3-2) with TRBJ2-2; 9 bases are shared with TRBD2. Unmatched junction bases numbered 8, after V lost 0 bases and J lost 6 bases. The CDR3 consists of 17 residues. The V gene's germline CDR1 is LGHDT and CDR2 YNNKEL (reference sequence). In DNA form, the CDR3 reads TGTGCCAGCAGCCAAGAATTCGCGGGAGGGGTCGCCGGGGAGCTGTTTTTT. Protein: CASSQEFAGGVAGELFF.

This clone was found once. The chain carries TRBV10-3 and TRBJ2-7, with TRBD1 as a possible D gene (5 bases). V lost 8 bases, J lost 0 bases, and 8 bases lay in between. Germline CDR1 reads ENHRY; CDR2 reads SYGVKD. The CDR3 totals 12 residues. The CDR3 sequence: CAIGDSSYEQYF. CDR3 bases: TGTGCCATCGGCGACAGCTCCTACGAGCAGTACTTC.